One TCR beta chain is described in this entry. The data stem from a study of blood T cell repertoires in COVID-19. Background on the study: Whether acute or convalescent, the COVID-19 samples came from the United States, Italy and Spain. The cDNA or gDNA used as material had been derived from T cells, B-cell-depleted T cells, or PBMCs.

V shed 3 bases and J shed 6 bases, with 26 bases lying between them. The CDR3 sequence is 19 residues long. Germline CDR1 LNHDA, CDR2 SQIVND (reference sequence). Using immunoSEQ multiplex PCR, the repertoire was profiled, and TCRdb retains in-frame clones only, with some absent. The table records tens of thousands of clones, approximately 80% of them present only once. The material sequenced was peripheral blood. The chain joins TRBV19 to TRBJ2-2, with D possibly matching TRBD1 (6 bases). This TCR was sampled from a human donor in a cohort sampled during active COVID-19. The CDR3: CASSISFQAGAPQAGELFF. CDR3 DNA sequence: TGTGCCAGTAGTATTTCGTTCCAAGCAGGGGCACCTCAGGCCGGGGAGCTGTTTTTT.